The sequence of this TCR beta chain was determined in a study of blood T cell repertoires in COVID-19. Study-wide context: COVID-19 samples collected from the United States, Italy and Spain covered acute and convalescent phases.

In germline, CDR1 is SGHNT, CDR2 YYREEE (reference sequence). V dropped 5 bases and J dropped 4 bases, with 18 bases sitting between them. This CDR3 region has 15 residues. Repertoires were generated with immunoSEQ multiplex PCR, while TCRdb's copy carries only in-frame clones and drops some. Of approximately 220,000 clones in the sample, over 70% were seen once. The source material was peripheral blood. This TCR was recovered from a woman over 75 with acute or convalescent COVID-19. J is TRBJ1-2 and V is TRBV5-4; perhaps TRBD1 as D (6 bases). In nucleotides, the CDR3 is TGTGCCAGCAGACAAGAGGGGGTACAGGGCTATGGCTACACCTTC. This gives the protein CASRQEGVQGYGYTF.